These T cell receptor beta chains were read from a single sample in a study of Graves' ophthalmopathy and Graves' hyperthyroidism. TCRdb reprocessed the multiplex PCR reads with MiXCR, giving one entry per CDR3 protein. Of 680,000 or so distinct CDR3 sequences in the sample, 22% were seen once. The sample comprised peripheral blood. These TCRs come from a woman aged 18 to 35 with stable Graves' hyperthyroidism. Some clones in this sample may be carry-over from other donors' samples. CDR3s include the opening cysteine and the closing phenylalanine or tryptophan. D genes are given only for firm matches. Part of the rows lack a size; the others show once, few, many or a class for expanded clones.

clone_size	d_call	v_call	j_call	cdr3_nt	cdr3_aa
few	NA	TRBV6-5	TRBJ1-1	TGTGCCAGCAGTTATTTGACAGGAGGTCGAGCTTTCTTT	CASSYLTGGRAFF
few	TRBD1	TRBV3-1	TRBJ2-7	TGTGCCAGCAGCCAAGAGGGACAGGCTATAAGCGAGCAGTACTTC	CASSQEGQAISEQYF
many	NA	TRBV6-2/TRBV6-3	TRBJ1-1	TGTGCCAGCAGTTACTTGGGAGTCGCTGAAGCTTTCTTT	CASSYLGVAEAFF
many	NA	TRBV24-1	TRBJ1-2	TGTGCCACCAGTTCGAATTATGGCTACACCTTC	CATSSNYGYTF
many	NA	TRBV19	TRBJ1-1	TGTGCCAGTAGTCCTTATCACGGAGTCACTGAAGCTTTCTTT	CASSPYHGVTEAFF
many	NA	TRBV9	TRBJ2-6	TGTGCCAGCAGCCCCCGACAGAGCTCTGGGGCCAACGTCCTGACTTTC	CASSPRQSSGANVLTF
many	TRBD1	TRBV24-1	TRBJ1-5	TGTGCCACCAGTGACGAGACAGGGAACAATCAGCCCCAGCATTTT	CATSDETGNNQPQHF
many	NA	TRBV6-1	TRBJ2-2	TGTGCCAGCATGCGGGGGCTGACCGGGGAGCTGTTTTTT	CASMRGLTGELFF
many	NA	TRBV6-5	TRBJ2-7	TGTGCCAGCAGTTACTATTCCGGCTACGAGCAGTACTTC	CASSYYSGYEQYF
many	NA	TRBV6-1	TRBJ1-5	TGTGCCAGCAGTGAACGGGGACAAGATCAGCCCCAGCATTTT	CASSERGQDQPQHF
many	NA	TRBV20-1	TRBJ2-7	TGCAGTGCCACCCCTCTCCTCTACGAGCAGTACTTC	CSATPLLYEQYF
few	NA	TRBV11-3	TRBJ2-5	TGTGCCAGCAGCTTAGGGCGGGACGGACAAGAGACCCAGTACTTC	CASSLGRDGQETQYF
NA	NA	TRBV6-5	TRBJ1-6	TGTGCCAGCAGTTACACGGGGAACAATTCACCCCTCCACTTT	CASSYTGNNSPLHF
NA	NA	TRBV6-5	TRBJ2-7	TGTGCCAGCAGTTTATCGGAACCCCCGGTAGACTACGAGCAGTACTTC	CASSLSEPPVDYEQYF
many	TRBD1	TRBV10-3	TRBJ2-5	TGTGCCACCAGGGACAGACAGCAAGAGACCCAGTACTTC	CATRDRQQETQYF
many	NA	TRBV6-1	TRBJ1-1	TGTGCCAGTTCCACCGACTTCAGGGTAACTGAAGCTTTCTTT	CASSTDFRVTEAFF
many	NA	TRBV5-1	TRBJ2-7	TGCGCCAGCAGCTTGGATGGGGGGACCCCTACCTACGAGCAGTACTTC	CASSLDGGTPTYEQYF
NA	TRBD2	TRBV6-5	TRBJ2-2	TGTGCCAGCAGCTTAGCGGGGGGCTTAAGCGGGGAGCTGTTTTTT	CASSLAGGLSGELFF
many	NA	TRBV27	TRBJ1-1	TGTGCCAGCAGTTTGACGTCCTGGGTGAACACTGAAGCTTTCTTT	CASSLTSWVNTEAFF
NA	NA	TRBV6-1	TRBJ1-2	TGTGCCAGCAGTGAAAGACCGGCAGGAGGCTATGGCTACACCTTC	CASSERPAGGYGYTF
many	NA	TRBV28	TRBJ2-5	TGTGCCAGCAGTTCCCGAGGGCGAGGGAGTCTGGGGACCCAGTACTTC	CASSSRGRGSLGTQYF
few	TRBD1	TRBV29-1	TRBJ1-1	TGCAGCGTTGAAGATCCTAGGACAGGGTATGGCACTGAAGCTTTCTTT	CSVEDPRTGYGTEAFF
few	NA	TRBV6-2/TRBV6-3	TRBJ2-1	TGTGCCAGCAGTTACTCCTTGGGGACTTACAATGAGCAGTTCTTC	CASSYSLGTYNEQFF
NA	TRBD1	TRBV20-1	TRBJ1-1	TGCAGTGCTAGCAGACAGGGGGCGCTGACTGAAGCTTTCTTT	CSASRQGALTEAFF
few	TRBD1	TRBV7-9	TRBJ1-1	TGTGCCAGCAGCCTCGGGACAGGGGTTGTCACTGAAGCTTTCTTT	CASSLGTGVVTEAFF
many	NA	TRBV30	TRBJ1-1	TGTGCCTGGAGTGTAGGGTTAGGAGGTTCGGGGGCAGCTTTCTTT	CAWSVGLGGSGAAFF
many	NA	TRBV20-1	TRBJ2-4	TGCAGTGCTAGAGGGGACGCCAAAAACATTCAGTACTTC	CSARGDAKNIQYF
NA	NA	TRBV6-1	TRBJ2-7	TGTGCCAGCGAGACGGGGTTAACCCCCTACGAGCAGTACTTC	CASETGLTPYEQYF
many	NA	TRBV28	TRBJ1-2	TGTGCCAGCAGCCGGTTGTATGGCTACACCTTC	CASSRLYGYTF
NA	TRBD1	TRBV5-1	TRBJ2-2	TGCGCCAGCAGCTTGCGATTCGGACAGGGGAACACCGGGGAGCTGTTTTTT	CASSLRFGQGNTGELFF
many	NA	TRBV19	TRBJ2-7	TGTGCCAGTAGTTACGCCCCAGCGGAAAATTACGAGCAGTACTTC	CASSYAPAENYEQYF
NA	NA	TRBV28	TRBJ2-2	TGTGCCAGCAGTTTATTGGACCGAACCGGGGAGCTGTTTTTT	CASSLLDRTGELFF
many	NA	TRBV6-5	TRBJ1-3	TGTGCCAGCAGGAGGACAGCTTTCGACTCTGGAAACACCATATATTTT	CASRRTAFDSGNTIYF
NA	NA	TRBV6-4	TRBJ2-2	TGTGCCAGCAGTGAGTCGATGGGGGACACCGGGGAGCTGTTTTTT	CASSESMGDTGELFF
NA	NA	TRBV18	TRBJ2-4	TGTGCCAGCTCACCAGGGTTGGACATTCAGTACTTC	CASSPGLDIQYF
once	TRBD1	TRBV12-3/TRBV12-4	TRBJ1-1	TGTGCCAGCAGTGAGGGACAGTCTGAAGCTTTCTTT	CASSEGQSEAFF
NA	NA	TRBV7-9	TRBJ2-5	TGTGCCAGCAGCTCCTACAGGGAGCTGGAGACCCAGTACTTC	CASSSYRELETQYF
NA	NA	TRBV12-3/TRBV12-4	TRBJ1-2	TGTGCCAGCAGTGCCGGGACACTCGATAACTATGGCTACACCTTC	CASSAGTLDNYGYTF
many	NA	TRBV12-3/TRBV12-4	TRBJ2-7	TGTGCCAGCAGCCGTCCTGGGGAGTCCTACGAGCAGTACTTC	CASSRPGESYEQYF
many	NA	TRBV7-8	TRBJ2-4	TGTGCCAGCAGCTCCCCAATTGTATCCAAAAACATTCAGTACTTC	CASSSPIVSKNIQYF
NA	TRBD2	TRBV6-1	TRBJ2-5	TGTGCCGGTACTATGGGACTAGCGGGAGTGCGGGAGACCCAGTACTTC	CAGTMGLAGVRETQYF
many	NA	TRBV2	TRBJ1-2	TGTGCCAGCAGCGATCTTGGTCCGGGGGTCTATGGCTACACCTTC	CASSDLGPGVYGYTF
many	NA	TRBV19	TRBJ1-5	TGTGCCAGTAGTATACGGACAACGAGCAATCAGCCCCAGCATTTT	CASSIRTTSNQPQHF
NA	TRBD2	TRBV7-2	TRBJ2-7	TGTGCCAGCAGCTCTAGCGGGAGTGGGTACGAGCAGTACTTC	CASSSSGSGYEQYF
many	NA	TRBV6-4	TRBJ2-7	TGTGCCAGCAGTGACCTTACCCCCGGCGACACATCCTACGAGCAGTACTTC	CASSDLTPGDTSYEQYF
many	NA	TRBV2	TRBJ1-1	TGTGCCATCTACTCGGGAAACACTGAAGCTTTCTTT	CAIYSGNTEAFF
NA	NA	TRBV9	TRBJ1-1	TGTGCCAGCAGCGTAGCTGGATCCAGGCCCACTGAAGCTTTCTTT	CASSVAGSRPTEAFF
many	NA	TRBV11-2	TRBJ1-2	TGTGCCAGCAGTTTCACTCAGGGCACCGGCTACACCTTC	CASSFTQGTGYTF
many	NA	TRBV30	TRBJ2-7	TGTGCCTGGAGTGGTAAGGAGCAGTACTTC	CAWSGKEQYF
many	NA	TRBV12-3/TRBV12-4	TRBJ2-7	TGTGCCAGCAGTACGGTGGCAGGGCCCTACGAGCAGTACTTC	CASSTVAGPYEQYF
many	NA	TRBV6-1	TRBJ1-1	TGTGCCAGCAGGTCGGGACGCTCAAACACTGAAGCTTTCTTT	CASRSGRSNTEAFF
NA	NA	TRBV18	TRBJ1-5	TGTGCCAGCTCACCGGAGAACCATCAGCCCCAGCATTTT	CASSPENHQPQHF
many	NA	TRBV4-2	TRBJ2-5	TGTGCCAGCAGCCAAGATCCAGGTCAAGAGACCCAGTACTTC	CASSQDPGQETQYF
NA	TRBD2	TRBV20-1	TRBJ2-5	TGCAGTGTTTATAGCGGGATATCTGAGACCCAGTACTTC	CSVYSGISETQYF